One sample yielded the 28 T cell receptor beta chains listed below, sequenced in a study of cytomegalovirus exposure and HLA in healthy donors. The PCR used 60 Vbeta and 13 Jbeta primers. The method was immunoSEQ multiplex PCR; TCRdb's version includes in-frame clones alone and lacks a portion of them. The table records about 170,000 clones, roughly four fifths of them present only once. Sequenced sample: PBMCs. Every receptor here comes from a woman in her fifties or sixties in good health and CMV-seropositive.

The CDR3 sequence is CASSSDRSRGKLFF. The CDR3 DNA is TGCGCCAGCAGCTCCGACAGGTCTCGGGGAAAACTGTTTTTT. This chain joins TRBV4-1 and TRBJ1-4, with a possible D match to TRBD1 (6 bases). The germline V and J ends were trimmed by 5 bases and 10 bases, with 17 bases remaining between them. The CDR3 totals 14 residues. Germline V gene sequence: CDR1 MGHRA, CDR2 YSYEKL.

This sequence joins TRBV7-6 and TRBJ2-7, with TRBD1 as a possible D gene (5 bases). The CDR3 is 15 residues long. Trimming removed 0 bases from V and 3 bases from J, with 12 bases in between. Germline assignment: CDR1 SGHVS and CDR2 FNYEAQ. CDR3 sequence: CASSLAEGVGYEQYF. The CDR3 DNA reads as TGTGCCAGCAGCTTAGCCGAAGGGGTTGGCTACGAGCAGTACTTC.

The chain joins TRBV5-1 to TRBJ1-1; D ambiguous. With 4 bases removed from V and 7 bases from J, the gap between germline ends came to 20 bases. This CDR3 comprises 15 residues. The V gene's germline CDR1 is SGHRS and CDR2 YFSETQ. CDR3 sequence (DNA): TGCGCCAGCAGCCCCGACTTACTCCTTCAAGTTGAAGCTTTCTTT. Amino acid sequence: CASSPDLLLQVEAFF.

This clone appeared a single time. The chain employs TRBV19 and TRBJ1-6, with D uncertain. The germline CDR1 and CDR2 sequences are LNHDA and SQIVND (reference sequence). The CDR3 has 17 amino acids. V was pared by 3 bases and J by 0 bases, with 12 bases between. CDR3: CASSIAGTSSYNSPLHF. DNA for the CDR3: TGTGCCAGTAGTATCGCAGGTACGAGCTCCTATAATTCACCCCTCCACTTT.

This clone was found a few times. The V gene is TRBV5-4, the J gene TRBJ2-3, with 8 bases fitting TRBD2. CDR3 size: 12 residues. J gave up 14 bases and V 4 bases, and 9 bases lay outside the gene matches. Germline-derived CDR1 and CDR2 are SGHNT and YYREEE (reference sequence). The CDR3 nucleotides are TGTGCCAGCAGCGCTCCGGGACTAGATCTGTATTTT. Amino acid sequence: CASSAPGLDLYF.

The chain uses TRBV5-4 and TRBJ2-2; TRBD1 is a possible D gene (6 bases). This CDR3 has 17 amino acids. Trimming took 0 bases from V and 6 from J, leaving 18 bases between them. Germline V lookup: CDR1 SGHNT, CDR2 YYREEE (reference sequence). Written as DNA, the CDR3 is TGTGCCAGCAGCTTGGACCCAGGGGCTGGTAAAGCCGGGGAGCTGTTTTTT. This gives the protein CASSLDPGAGKAGELFF.

The chain combines TRBV5-6 with TRBJ1-2, with TRBD1 matching over 8 bases. This CDR3 is 16 amino acids long. The germline V gene encodes CDR1 SGHDT and CDR2 YYEEEE. The J segment lost 4 bases and the V segment lost 6 bases, leaving 14 bases of the junction unmatched. The CDR3 loop reads CASTLHETGAFYGYTF. Written as DNA, the CDR3 is TGTGCCAGCACCTTACACGAGACAGGGGCTTTCTATGGCTACACCTTC.

V gene TRBV2 combines with J gene TRBJ2-3, with D possibly TRBD1 on 5 matching bases. V lost 6 bases and J lost 4, with 8 bases in between. Germline V gives CDR1 SNHLY, CDR2 FYNNEI. CDR3 length: 12 residues. In DNA, the CDR3 is TGTGCCAGCAGCCTAGGGGCAGATACGCAGTATTTT. Protein product: CASSLGADTQYF.

The chain joins TRBV5-1 to TRBJ2-7, with D perhaps matching TRBD2 (6 bases). The length of the CDR3 is 15 residues. From germline, CDR1 is SGHRS and CDR2 YFSETQ. Trimming removed 0 bases at V and 6 bases at J, with 16 bases between. The CDR3 here is CASSLEAARRAEQYF. CDR3 sequence (DNA): TGCGCCAGCAGCTTGGAGGCAGCCAGGAGGGCCGAGCAGTACTTC.

This clone appeared once. V and J are TRBV6-1 and TRBJ2-5; TRBD2 might be the D (5 bases). V was shortened by 1 base and J by 5 bases, with 14 bases between the two germline ends. CDR1 MNHNS and CDR2 SASEGT come from the germline V gene. This CDR3 contains 15 residues. As DNA, the CDR3 is TGTGCCAGCAGTGAAGGCGCTAGCCGGGTTGAGACCCAGTACTTC. Its translation is CASSEGASRVETQYF.

In nucleotides, the CDR3 is TGTGCCAGCAGCTCCCGGGACAGGCACTATGGCTACACCTTC. Its translation is CASSSRDRHYGYTF. This chain joins TRBV7-8 and TRBJ1-2; TRBD1 matches at 8 bases. The V and J ends lost 4 bases and 3 bases, in that order; junction bases with no gene match: 4. Germline-derived CDR1 and CDR2 are SGHVS and FQNEAQ. CDR3 size: 14 residues.

The chain is built from TRBV7-9 and TRBJ1-1, with D uncertain. Germline V gives CDR1 SEHNR, CDR2 FQNEAQ (reference sequence). V was trimmed by 5 bases and J by 6 bases, leaving 13 bases between them. The CDR3 sequence is 13 residues long. This chain's CDR3 is CASSVHPGAEAFF. CDR3 in DNA: TGTGCCAGCAGCGTCCATCCGGGTGCTGAAGCTTTCTTT.

The V call is TRBV5-4, the J call TRBJ2-1, with D tentatively TRBD2 (6 bases). The CDR3 is 16 residues long. Deletions cut 0 bases from V and 4 bases from J, with 14 bases between. Germline V gene lookup returns CDR1 SGHNT and CDR2 YYREEE (reference sequence). Written as DNA, the CDR3 is TGTGCCAGCAGCTTGGCGGGGGTCCCCTCTTACAATGAGCAGTTCTTC. Residues: CASSLAGVPSYNEQFF.

The CDR3 region has the DNA TGCGCCAGCAGCCAAACAGGGACACTAAATGAAAAACTGTTTTTT. Amino acids: CASSQTGTLNEKLFF. The chain uses TRBV4-1 and TRBJ1-4; D perhaps matches TRBD1 (6 bases). Germline-derived CDR1 and CDR2 are MGHRA and YSYEKL. The CDR3 runs 15 residues. V lost 2 bases, J lost 5 bases, and 12 bases lay in between.

CDR3 amino acids: CASSQSERRETQYF. CDR3 bases: TGCGCCAGCAGCCAATCGGAGCGTCGAGAGACCCAGTACTTC. The chain combines TRBV4-1 with TRBJ2-5; no clear D. The CDR3 length is 14 residues. The ends were cut back, 2 bases at V and 4 bases at J, with 11 bases in the middle. Per the germline V gene, CDR1 is MGHRA and CDR2 is YSYEKL.

The gene calls are TRBV7-9 and TRBJ1-3, with 8 bases aligning to TRBD1. Per germline, CDR1 SEHNR and CDR2 FQNEAQ (reference sequence). The CDR3 has 14 amino acids. V was pared by 1 base and J by 10 bases, with 6 bases of the junction left unmatched. The chain's CDR3 is CASSLVQGEGTIYF. The CDR3 DNA follows: TGTGCCAGCAGCTTAGTACAGGGGGAAGGAACCATATATTTT.

On this clone: Other nucleotide sequences from this sample produce the same CDR3. This chain links TRBV18 with TRBJ1-5; TRBD1 agrees at 8 bases. The length of the CDR3 is 15 residues. Germline CDR1 reads KGHSH; CDR2 reads LQKENI. Trimming took 2 bases from V and 4 from J; bases not matched to a gene: 4. This CDR3 reads CASSPDRGGNQPQHF. The CDR3 region has the DNA TGTGCCAGCTCACCAGACAGGGGTGGGAATCAGCCCCAGCATTTT. The variable domain in full, completed from reference TRBV18 and TRBJ1-5, reads NAGVMQNPRHLVRRRGQEARLRCSPMKGHSHVYWYRQLPEEGLKFMVYLQKENIIDESGMPKERFSAEFPKEGPSILRIQQVVRGDSAAYFCASSPDRGGNQPQHFGDGTRLSIL.

The rearrangement uses TRBV7-2 and TRBJ2-1; maybe TRBD2 (7 bases). This CDR3 is 16 amino acids long. Trimming shortened V by 7 bases and J by 5 bases, and 21 bases separated the two germline ends. Germline CDR1 reads SGHTA; CDR2 reads FQGNSA. The CDR3 nucleotides are TGTGCCAGCAACCTTCGTGGGGGGGGCCCCAACAATGAGCAGTTCTTC. Amino acids: CASNLRGGGPNNEQFF.

This chain links TRBV11-2 with TRBJ1-2, with TRBD1 identical over 7 bases. With V trimmed by 5 bases and J by 4 bases, 7 bases remained unmatched. This CDR3 is 14 amino acids long. Germline-derived CDR1 and CDR2 are SGHAT and FQNNGV. CDR3 loop: CASSVRDSLYGYTF. The CDR3 nucleotides are TGTGCCAGCAGCGTCCGGGACAGCCTCTATGGCTACACCTTC.

V and J are TRBV19 and TRBJ1-1; D gene ambiguous. V dropped 5 bases and J dropped 4 bases, with 14 bases sitting between them. Germline CDR1 reads LNHDA; CDR2 reads SQIVND (reference sequence). The CDR3 sequence is 14 residues long. The CDR3 coding sequence is TGTGCCAGTAGTCGCCGGGGTGACGGCACTGAAGCTTTCTTT. This sequence encodes CASSRRGDGTEAFF.

The gene calls are TRBV5-1 and TRBJ1-4, with 11 bases matching TRBD1. Germline V gene lookup returns CDR1 SGHRS and CDR2 YFSETQ. With 0 bases clipped from V and 8 bases from J, the junction kept 6 bases outside the gene matches. The CDR3 extends over 16 amino acids. The DNA of the CDR3 is TGCGCCAGCAGCTTGGGTCGGACAGGGGGCGAGGAAAAACTGTTTTTT. It translates to CASSLGRTGGEEKLFF.

The rearrangement links TRBV6-5 to TRBJ2-7, with D tentatively TRBD2 (5 bases). Germline V gene data show CDR1 as MNHEY and CDR2 as SVGAGI. This CDR3 has 15 residues. Trimming stripped 5 bases from V and 0 bases from J, with 14 bases between. Written as DNA, the CDR3 is TGTGCCAGCAGTCCCCAATCCCGGGGCTCCTACGAGCAGTACTTC. Amino acids: CASSPQSRGSYEQYF.

The chain uses TRBV19 and TRBJ1-2, with D perhaps matching TRBD1 (6 bases). Germline assignment: CDR1 LNHDA and CDR2 SQIVND (reference sequence). V was shortened by 6 bases and J by 12 bases, with 17 bases between the two germline ends. The CDR3 runs 12 residues. This chain's CDR3 is CASSPGTPIHTF. The CDR3 DNA is TGTGCCAGTAGCCCAGGGACACCGATCCACACCTTC. The variable domain in full, with the rest retrieved from reference TRBV19 and TRBJ1-2, is DGGITQSPKYLFRKEGQNVTLSCEQNLNHDAMYWYRQDPGQGLRLIYYSQIVNDFQKGDIAEGYSVSREKKESFPLTVTSAQKNPTAFYLCASSPGTPIHTFGSGTRLTVV.

The V and J genes are TRBV11-2 and TRBJ2-7; 8 bases agree with TRBD1. The germline CDR1 and CDR2 sequences are SGHAT and FQNNGV. CDR3 length equals 14 residues. V lost 3 bases, J lost 5 bases, and 6 bases stayed unmatched. The CDR3 DNA is TGTGCCAGCAGCTTGTCAGGGGGCTTAGACGAGCAGTACTTC. Amino acids: CASSLSGGLDEQYF.

This chain connects TRBV6-1 to TRBJ1-2; a weak D match, TRBD1 (5 bases). The ends were cut back, 3 bases at V and 5 bases at J, with 13 bases in the middle. Germline CDR1 and CDR2: MNHNS and SASEGT. The CDR3 contains 14 residues. The CDR3 DNA reads as TGTGCCAGCAGTGAGGGGGGGGTCATTTATGGCTACACCTTC. Its protein product is CASSEGGVIYGYTF.

The chain has TRBV7-8 and TRBJ2-1; 10 bases align to TRBD2. Germline V gene sequence: CDR1 SGHVS, CDR2 FQNEAQ. Trimming at V came to 3 bases and at J to 5 bases, leaving 4 bases not matched to a gene. This CDR3 spans 15 amino acids. CDR3 nucleotide sequence: TGTGCCAGCAGCTTCTACCTAGCGGGGGACAATGAGCAGTTCTTC. Protein product: CASSFYLAGDNEQFF.

CDR3 sequence reads: CASSLDPGNTEAFF. CDR3 in DNA: TGTGCCAGCAGCTTAGACCCGGGGAACACTGAAGCTTTCTTT. The J gene is TRBJ1-1, the V gene TRBV7-8; no definite D call. The ends were cut back, 1 base at V and 1 base at J, with 7 bases in the middle. CDR1 is SGHVS and CDR2 is FQNEAQ in the germline V gene. This CDR3 spans 14 amino acids.

Comment on this clone: Other DNA sequences within the sample encode an identical CDR3. The rearrangement joins TRBV7-9 to TRBJ1-1; D may be TRBD1 (5 bases). This CDR3 contains 12 residues. The germline gives CDR1 SEHNR, CDR2 FQNEAQ (reference sequence). This chain's CDR3 is CAWGGMNTEAFF. CDR3 nucleotides: TGTGCTTGGGGGGGGATGAACACTGAAGCTTTCTTT.